These 3 T cell receptor beta chains were sequenced from one sample in a study of tumor-infiltrating lymphocytes in localized non-small cell lung cancer. The data were produced by immunoSEQ multiplex PCR, yet TCRdb's version contains in-frame clones alone and is incomplete. This table holds 5,200 or so clones, less than 70% found once. Sequencing was done on a sample of lung tumor tissue. The receptors shown here come from a human donor with non-small cell lung cancer.

This clone showed up just a few times. V usage is TRBV28 and J usage is TRBJ1-5; 9 bases are shared with TRBD1. The V gene end was trimmed by 7 bases and the J gene end by 2 bases; junction bases not matched to a gene: 6. Germline V gives CDR1 MDHEN, CDR2 SYDVKM. The CDR3 is made up of 15 amino acids. Written as DNA, the CDR3 is TGTGCCAGCACCACAGGGGGCGCAGGCAATCAGCCCCAGCATTTT. Translated, it gives CASTTGGAGNQPQHF.

By frequency in the sample, this clone is medium-sized. The chain employs TRBV19 and TRBJ1-1; D not certain. The germline gives CDR1 LNHDA, CDR2 SQIVND (reference sequence). This CDR3 is built from 11 residues. V lost 6 bases, J lost 2 bases, and 4 bases lay in between. This chain's CDR3 is CASRTNTEAFF. CDR3 nucleotide sequence: TGTGCCAGTAGGACCAACACTGAAGCTTTCTTT. The entire variable domain, with the rest obtained from reference TRBV19 and TRBJ1-1, is as follows: DGGITQSPKYLFRKEGQNVTLSCEQNLNHDAMYWYRQDPGQGLRLIYYSQIVNDFQKGDIAEGYSVSREKKESFPLTVTSAQKNPTAFYLCASRTNTEAFFGQGTRLTVV.

This clone was observed a handful of times. J is TRBJ1-3 and V is TRBV30; possible D gene TRBD1, 6 bases. V lost 8 bases and J 3 bases, leaving 17 bases between the germline ends. The germline V gene has CDR1 GTSNPN and CDR2 SVGIG (reference sequence). The CDR3 length is 14 residues. The CDR3 loop is CAVTQGNNGNTIYF. Written as DNA, the CDR3 is TGTGCCGTCACACAGGGTAATAATGGAAACACCATATATTTT.